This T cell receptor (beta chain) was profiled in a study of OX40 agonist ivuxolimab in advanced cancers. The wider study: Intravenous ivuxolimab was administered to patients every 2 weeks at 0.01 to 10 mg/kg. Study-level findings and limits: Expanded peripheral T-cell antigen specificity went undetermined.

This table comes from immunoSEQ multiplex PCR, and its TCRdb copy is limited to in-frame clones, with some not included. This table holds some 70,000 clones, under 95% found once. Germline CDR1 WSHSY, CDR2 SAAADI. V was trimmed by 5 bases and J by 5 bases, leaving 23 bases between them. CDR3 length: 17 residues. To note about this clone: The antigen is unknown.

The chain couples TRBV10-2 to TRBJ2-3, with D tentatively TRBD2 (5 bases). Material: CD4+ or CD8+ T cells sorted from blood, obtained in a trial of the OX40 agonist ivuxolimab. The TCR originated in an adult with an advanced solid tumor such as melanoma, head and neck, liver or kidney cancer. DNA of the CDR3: TGCGCCAGCAGTCCCCACCTCCCAGCTAGCCCGGGAGATACGCAGTATTTT. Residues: CASSPHLPASPGDTQYF.